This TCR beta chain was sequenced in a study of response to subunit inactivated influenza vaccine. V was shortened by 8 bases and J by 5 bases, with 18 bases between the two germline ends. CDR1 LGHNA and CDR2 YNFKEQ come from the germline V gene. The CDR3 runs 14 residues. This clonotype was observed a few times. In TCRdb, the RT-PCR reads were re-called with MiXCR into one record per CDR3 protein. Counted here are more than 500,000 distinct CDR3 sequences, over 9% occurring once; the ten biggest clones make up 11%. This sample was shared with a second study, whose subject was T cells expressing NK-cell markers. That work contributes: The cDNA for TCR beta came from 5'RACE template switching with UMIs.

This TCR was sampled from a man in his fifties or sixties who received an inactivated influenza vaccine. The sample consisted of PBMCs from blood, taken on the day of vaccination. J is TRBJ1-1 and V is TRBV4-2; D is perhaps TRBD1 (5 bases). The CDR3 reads CASSDEIWGTEAFF. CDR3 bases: TGTGCCAGCTCTGATGAAATATGGGGGACTGAAGCTTTCTTT.